This TCR beta chain was documented in a study of immune heterogeneity within non-small cell lung tumors. Study-level results: Recurring identical dominant CDR3 beta clonotypes were observed across tumor sites within a patient, together with site-unique high-frequency clones. Local tumor mutational burden showed a correlation with local T-cell clonality that was moderate but significant (R roughly 0.35).

A multiplex PCR containing 32 V primers and 13 J primers was used to amplify TCR beta CDR3. Each CDR3 protein is one row after TCRdb ran MiXCR on the multiplex PCR reads. The table lists 10,000 to 15,000 distinct CDR3 sequences, 20% to 25% of them singletons. Template input was genomic DNA from bulk tumor (roughly 630 ng per sample). From each primary tumor, several far-apart biopsies were obtained during surgery. Surgery that was curative in intent was performed on patients with untreated, newly diagnosed non-small cell lung cancer. This clonotype was found a few times. Its antigen is as yet unknown. The CDR3 runs 13 residues. Trimming pared 5 bases from V and 7 bases from J, leaving 17 bases between. Germline lookup yields CDR1 DFQATT and CDR2 SNEGSKA (reference sequence).

Source material: lung tumor tissue. The chain couples TRBV20-1 to TRBJ1-2; possible D gene TRBD1, 6 bases. The TCR originated in a man between 50 and 59 years old with non-small cell lung cancer. This CDR3 is CSAEDLGASGYTF. In nucleotides, the CDR3 is TGCAGTGCTGAAGACCTGGGGGCCTCTGGCTACACCTTC.